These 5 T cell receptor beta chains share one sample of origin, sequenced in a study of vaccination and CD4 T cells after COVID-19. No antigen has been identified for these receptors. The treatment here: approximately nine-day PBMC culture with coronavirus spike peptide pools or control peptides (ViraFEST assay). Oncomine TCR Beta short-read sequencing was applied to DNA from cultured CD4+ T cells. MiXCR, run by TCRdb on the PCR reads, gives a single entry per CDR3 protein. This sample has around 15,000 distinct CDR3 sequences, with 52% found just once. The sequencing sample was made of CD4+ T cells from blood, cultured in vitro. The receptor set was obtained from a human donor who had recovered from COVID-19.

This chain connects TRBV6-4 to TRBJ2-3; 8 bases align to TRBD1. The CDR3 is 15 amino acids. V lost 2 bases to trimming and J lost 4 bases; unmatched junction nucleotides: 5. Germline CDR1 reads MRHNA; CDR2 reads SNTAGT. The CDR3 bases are TGTGCCAGCAGTGACGGGACAGGTTTCGCAGATACGCAGTATTTT. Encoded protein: CASSDGTGFADTQYF.

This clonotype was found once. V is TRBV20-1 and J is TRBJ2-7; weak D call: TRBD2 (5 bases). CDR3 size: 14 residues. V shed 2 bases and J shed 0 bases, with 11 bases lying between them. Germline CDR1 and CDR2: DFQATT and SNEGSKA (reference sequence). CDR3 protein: CSARRSGSSYEQYF. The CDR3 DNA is TGCAGTGCTAGACGGTCGGGGAGCTCCTACGAGCAGTACTTC.

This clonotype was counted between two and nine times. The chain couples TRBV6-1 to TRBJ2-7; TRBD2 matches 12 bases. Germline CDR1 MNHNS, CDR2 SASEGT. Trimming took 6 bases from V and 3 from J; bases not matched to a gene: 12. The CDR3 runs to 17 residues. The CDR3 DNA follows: TGTGCCAGCAGGGCACGGACTAGCGGGGTTCAATTCTACGAGCAGTACTTC. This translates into CASRARTSGVQFYEQYF.

In DNA form, the CDR3 reads TGTGCCAGCAGATCCCGGACAGGGGATAACTATGGCTACACCTTC. This codes for CASRSRTGDNYGYTF. The chain employs TRBV28 and TRBJ1-2; 9 bases are a match to TRBD1. Germline V gene sequence: CDR1 MDHEN, CDR2 SYDVKM. With 6 bases clipped from V and 1 base from J, the junction kept 6 bases outside the gene matches. The CDR3 covers 15 residues.

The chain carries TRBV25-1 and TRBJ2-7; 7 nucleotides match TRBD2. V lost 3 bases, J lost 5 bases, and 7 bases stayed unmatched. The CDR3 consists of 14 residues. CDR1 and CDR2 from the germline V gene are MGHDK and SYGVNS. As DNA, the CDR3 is TGTGCCAGCAGTGACGACGGGGGAGGGAACGAGCAGTACTTC. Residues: CASSDDGGGNEQYF.